The rows below give T cell receptor beta chains drawn from one sample of a study of blood T cell repertoires in COVID-19. Sequencing used immunoSEQ multiplex PCR; TCRdb keeps in-frame clones, though not all of them. The sample has roughly 200,000 clones, around 86% seen once. The sequenced sample was peripheral blood. Receptors originate from a woman of 80 years or more with COVID-19, enrolled during active disease. The CDR3 runs from the conserved cysteine through the conserved F or W. D genes are given only for firm matches. Part of the rows lack a size; the others show once, few, many or a class for expanded clones.

V gene	J gene	clone size	D gene	CDR3 DNA	CDR3 protein
TRBV19	TRBJ1-5	-	TRBD1	TGTGCCAGTAGTGAGAGGGGGCCATATAGCAATCAGCCCCAGCATTTT	CASSERGPYSNQPQHF
TRBV5-1	TRBJ1-4	-	TRBD1	TGCGCCAGCAGCCCTACCGGGACAGGGGCTAGTAATGAAAAACTGTTTTTT	CASSPTGTGASNEKLFF
TRBV12-5	TRBJ1-5	-	-	TGTGCTAGTGGTGCACATAGCAATCAGCCCCAGCATTTT	CASGAHSNQPQHF
TRBV5-8	TRBJ2-3	once	-	TGTGCCAGCAGCTTGGCCACAGGCTATCGCACAGATACGCAGTATTTT	CASSLATGYRTDTQYF
TRBV6-2/TRBV6-3	TRBJ2-7	-	-	TGTGCCAGCAGCCCCATGGGGGGAGGAGAGCAGTACTTC	CASSPMGGGEQYF
TRBV5-1	TRBJ2-7	-	TRBD1	TGCGCCAGCACCAGGGAGGGGACAGGGCCATACGAGCAGTACTTC	CASTREGTGPYEQYF
TRBV18	TRBJ2-5	-	-	TGTGCCAGCTCACCAACACAGATCCAAGAGACCCAGTACTTC	CASSPTQIQETQYF
TRBV12-3/TRBV12-4	TRBJ1-5	many	TRBD1	TGTGCCAGCAGGTCAGGGGGTCGGCCCCAGCATTTT	CASRSGGRPQHF
TRBV7-2	TRBJ1-1	-	-	TGTGCCAGCAGCCCCCTCGGGGGGGTTGGCACTGAAGCTTTCTTT	CASSPLGGVGTEAFF
TRBV6-4	TRBJ1-6	once	-	TGTGCCAGCAGTGACTCAACCGCGGGGTCACCCCTCCACTTT	CASSDSTAGSPLHF
TRBV30	TRBJ1-2	-	TRBD1	TGTGCCTGGAGTAGGGACAGCAACTATGGCTACACCTTC	CAWSRDSNYGYTF
TRBV5-1	TRBJ2-7	-	-	TGCGCCAGCAGCTTGGGGGAGGGGGGGCTTCAGCAGTACTTC	CASSLGEGGLQQYF
TRBV11-1	TRBJ1-1	-	TRBD1	TGTGCCAGCAGCCTGGGGGACAGGGGGCGTACTGAAGCTTTCTTT	CASSLGDRGRTEAFF
TRBV7-8	TRBJ1-3	-	-	TGTGCCAGCAGCTTAGAGTCAGGGCGAAACACCATATATTTT	CASSLESGRNTIYF
TRBV30	TRBJ1-4	-	-	TGTGCGTCTTGGAGACCTAATGAAAAACTGTTTTTT	CASWRPNEKLFF
TRBV27	TRBJ2-3	-	-	TGTGCCAGCAGTTCCAGCCCCCGACTCCATCTTGCTTTT	CASSSSPRLHLAF
TRBV30	TRBJ1-1	-	TRBD1	TGTGCCTGGAGGGGACAGGGGGCCACTGAAGCTTTCTTT	CAWRGQGATEAFF
TRBV12-3/TRBV12-4	TRBJ1-2	once	TRBD1	TGTGCCAGCACCGACAGGGGGAACTATGGCTACACCTTC	CASTDRGNYGYTF
TRBV2	TRBJ1-2	-	-	TGTGCCAGCAGTACGAACGGACAGACCTATGGCTACACCTTC	CASSTNGQTYGYTF
TRBV6-1	TRBJ2-5	-	TRBD2	TGTGCCAGCAGTGATGGGAGGGGTGAGACCCAGTACTTC	CASSDGRGETQYF
TRBV5-4	TRBJ1-2	-	TRBD1	TGTGCCAGCAGGGCCGGGACAGGTTCGGATGGCTACACCTTC	CASRAGTGSDGYTF
TRBV7-3	TRBJ2-1	-	-	TGTGCCAGCAGCTCCCTAAATAGCCGCATAGAGCAGTTCTTC	CASSSLNSRIEQFF
TRBV7-8	TRBJ2-4	-	TRBD1	TGTGCCAGCAGCTTAATCGGGACAGGGGACATTCAGTACTTC	CASSLIGTGDIQYF
TRBV5-6	TRBJ1-6	-	TRBD1	TGTGCACTCTTTCGACAGGGGGATGAATATAATTCACCCCTCCACTTT	CALFRQGDEYNSPLHF
TRBV24-1	TRBJ1-5	-	TRBD1	TGTGCCACCAGTGATTCCCCGGGGACAGGCGACGGAAATCAGCCCCAGCATTTT	CATSDSPGTGDGNQPQHF
TRBV25-1	TRBJ1-4	-	-	TGTGCCAGCAGTGATGACAGATTAAATGAAAAACTGTTTTTT	CASSDDRLNEKLFF
TRBV18	TRBJ1-5	-	-	TGTGCCAGCTCACAAAGAGTCACCCTGCCCCAGCATTTT	CASSQRVTLPQHF
TRBV14	TRBJ2-1	-	-	TGTGCCAGCAGCCCGTACGGGGATTACAATGAGCAGTTCTTC	CASSPYGDYNEQFF